This T cell receptor (beta chain) comes out of a study of blood T cells in healthy people across ages. The CDR3 totals 13 residues. A word on this clonotype: The junction shows a germline mismatch at one end, possibly a read error.

The authors ran a second PCR of about 7 to 11 cycles using a sample-barcoded 5' primer and a J-beta primer mix. TCRdb recomputed calls from the 5' RACE reads with MiXCR, one row per CDR3 protein. The repertoire includes about 640,000 distinct CDR3 sequences, 58% of them detected once, and around 37% sits in the top ten. The J gene is TRBJ2-3, the V gene TRBV12-3 or TRBV12-4, with D unclear. What was sequenced was blood. The sequence derives from a man in his 60s in good health. The CDR3 reads CASSRRSTDAQYF. The CDR3, as DNA: TGTGCCAGCAGTAGAAGGAGCACAGATGCGCAGTATTTT.